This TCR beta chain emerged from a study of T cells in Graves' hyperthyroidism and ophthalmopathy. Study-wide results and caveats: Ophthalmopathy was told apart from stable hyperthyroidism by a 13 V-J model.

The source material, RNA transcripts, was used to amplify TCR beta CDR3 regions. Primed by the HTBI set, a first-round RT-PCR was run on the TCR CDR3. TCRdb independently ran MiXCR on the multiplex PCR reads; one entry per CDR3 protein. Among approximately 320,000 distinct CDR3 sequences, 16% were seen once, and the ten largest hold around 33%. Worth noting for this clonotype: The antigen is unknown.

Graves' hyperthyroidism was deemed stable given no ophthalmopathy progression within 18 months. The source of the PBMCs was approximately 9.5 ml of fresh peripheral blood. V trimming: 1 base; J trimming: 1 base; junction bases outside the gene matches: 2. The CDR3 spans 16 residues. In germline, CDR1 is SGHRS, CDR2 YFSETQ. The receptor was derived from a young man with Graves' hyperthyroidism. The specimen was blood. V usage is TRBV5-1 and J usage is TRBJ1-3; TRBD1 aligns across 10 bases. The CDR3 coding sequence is TGCGCCAGCAGCTTGAGACAGGGGGCTTCTGGAAACACCATATATTTT. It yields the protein CASSLRQGASGNTIYF.